This entry concerns a single T cell receptor beta chain. Its matching antigen is unknown. The V end lost 4 bases, the J end lost 5 bases, and 14 bases lay between the germline ends. Germline V CDR1 and CDR2: LGHDT, YNNKEL (reference sequence). This CDR3 is 14 amino acids long. The sample is drawn from a study of CD8 T cells in ankylosing spondylitis. Study findings and constraints: Ankylosing spondylitis blood appeared to be characterized by a TCR beta motif of roughly eight highly homologous variants. Prior work had noted some motif variants in reactive arthritis blood and synovial fluid. Those disease-linked clones were CD8+; they were also relatively rare in peripheral blood. Matched ankylosing spondylitis synovial fluid reportedly showed significant enrichment of disease-linked clones.

A single record per CDR3 protein comes from TCRdb applying MiXCR to the 5' RACE reads. The sample yields 250,000 to 350,000 distinct CDR3 sequences, around 19% seen once. The sequencing input was blood, either unsorted or a sorted T cell fraction (not recorded which). The TCR comes from a male donor with ankylosing spondylitis or in good health (not recorded which). V is TRBV3-1 and J is TRBJ2-5, with D maybe TRBD2 (5 bases). This chain's CDR3 is CASSLTEGFETQYF. The DNA for the CDR3 is TGTGCCAGCAGCCTAACAGAGGGTTTCGAGACCCAGTACTTC.